A selection of T cell receptor beta chains follows, all from one sample in a study of cytomegalovirus exposure and HLA in healthy donors. The protocol was immunoSEQ multiplex PCR, while the TCRdb copy is restricted to in-frame clones and leaves out a portion. The sample includes around 200,000 clones, around 83% of them seen just once. The sequenced sample was PBMCs. All receptors come from a woman aged 18-30 years in good health and CMV-seronegative. Each CDR3 is given with its conserved first and last residue. D genes are given only for firm matches.

TRBV30	TRBJ2-1	.	TGTGCCTGGAGTGTACTCGGGAGTAGCGATGAGCAGTTCTTC	CAWSVLGSSDEQFF
TRBV7-9	TRBJ2-7	.	TGTGCCAGCAGCTCTCCTTCATGGCCCACCGAGCAGTACTTC	CASSSPSWPTEQYF
TRBV19	TRBJ2-1	TRBD2	TGTGCCAGTAGCCCTGGGGGGGCTAGCGGGAATGAGCAGTTCTTC	CASSPGGASGNEQFF
TRBV4-1	TRBJ2-7	TRBD2	TGCGCCAGCAGCCAAGATCTGAGAGGACTAGACGTCGAGCAGTACTTC	CASSQDLRGLDVEQYF
TRBV28	TRBJ2-7	.	TGTGCCAGCTCCTTAGCCTACGAGCAGTACTTC	CASSLAYEQYF
TRBV6-5	TRBJ2-1	TRBD1	TGTGCCAGCACCTCCGGGACAGGATACTACAATGAGCAGTTCTTC	CASTSGTGYYNEQFF
TRBV5-1	TRBJ2-6	.	TGCGCCAGCAGCTTGGCCCTCTCTGGGGCCAACGTCCTGACTTTC	CASSLALSGANVLTF
TRBV29-1	TRBJ1-1	TRBD1	TGCAGCGTAGGGACAGGGGGCGCGTGGGGCACTGAAGCTTTCTTT	CSVGTGGAWGTEAFF
TRBV6-5	TRBJ2-3	TRBD2	TGTGCCAGCAGTTATAGCGGGGGGGCCCCAGATACGCAGTATTTT	CASSYSGGAPDTQYF
TRBV7-3	TRBJ1-2	.	TGTGCCAGCAGCTTAATTGGGGGGGGCTATGGCTACACCTTC	CASSLIGGGYGYTF